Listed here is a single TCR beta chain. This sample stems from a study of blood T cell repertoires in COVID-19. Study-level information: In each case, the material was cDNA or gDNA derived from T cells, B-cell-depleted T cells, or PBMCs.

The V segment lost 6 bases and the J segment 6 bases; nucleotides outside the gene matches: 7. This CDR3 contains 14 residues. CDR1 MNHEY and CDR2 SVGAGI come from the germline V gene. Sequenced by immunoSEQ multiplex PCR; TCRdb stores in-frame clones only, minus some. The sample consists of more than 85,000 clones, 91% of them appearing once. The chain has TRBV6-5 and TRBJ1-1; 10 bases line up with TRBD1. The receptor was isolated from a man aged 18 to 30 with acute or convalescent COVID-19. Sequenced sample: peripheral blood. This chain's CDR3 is CASSQGQGRSEAFF. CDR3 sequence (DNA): TGTGCCAGCAGCCAGGGACAGGGGAGATCTGAAGCTTTCTTT.